Presented here are 14 T cell receptor beta chains from one specimen sequenced in a study of shared clonotypes between healthy human individuals. Clones were read by immunoSEQ multiplex PCR, and TCRdb kept only the in-frame ones, dropping some. This sample carries about 1.1 million clones, roughly 74% of them seen once, and the ten largest clones take roughly 0.55%. Sequencing used memory CD4+ T cells from PBMCs. The sample's subset: CD45RA-negative fraction. These receptors were collected from a man younger than 35 in good health. Some clones in this sample may be carry-over from other donors' samples.

This clone was seen a handful of times. J is TRBJ2-1 and V is TRBV19; TRBD2 agrees at 7 bases. In germline, CDR1 is LNHDA, CDR2 SQIVND (reference sequence). The CDR3 sequence is 15 residues long. The V gene end was trimmed by 4 bases and the J gene end by 8 bases; junction bases not matched to a gene: 11. The CDR3 DNA follows: TGTGCCAGTAGTAGTGAGGGACTACCGTCGGATGAGCAGTTCTTC. Encoded protein: CASSSEGLPSDEQFF. The full variable domain, rest sourced from reference TRBV19 and TRBJ2-1, is DGGITQSPKYLFRKEGQNVTLSCEQNLNHDAMYWYRQDPGQGLRLIYYSQIVNDFQKGDIAEGYSVSREKKESFPLTVTSAQKNPTAFYLCASSSEGLPSDEQFFGPGTRLTVL.

The chain links TRBV30 to TRBJ1-2; 10 bases match TRBD1. Per the germline V gene, CDR1 is GTSNPN and CDR2 is SVGIG (reference sequence). There are 16 residues in the CDR3. Trimming took 0 bases from V and 9 from J; bases not matched to a gene: 13. The CDR3 sequence: CAWSVGIGGQGNRYTF. The CDR3 region has the DNA TGTGCCTGGAGTGTAGGGATCGGGGGACAGGGGAATCGCTACACCTTC.

This rearrangement joins TRBV28 to TRBJ2-7; TRBD2 might be the D (5 bases). This CDR3 spans 15 amino acids. The germline CDR1 and CDR2 sequences are MDHEN and SYDVKM. V was clipped by 6 bases and J by 4 bases, with 19 bases between them. CDR3 nucleotide sequence: TGTGCCAGCAGCTCCAGCGGTGAAGGGCGGTACGAGCAGTACTTC. Amino acids: CASSSSGEGRYEQYF. The full variable domain, its missing parts supplied by reference TRBV28 and TRBJ2-7, is DVKVTQSSRYLVKRTGEKVFLECVQDMDHENMFWYRQDPGLGLRLIYFSYDVKMKEKGDIPEGYSVSREKKERFSLILESASTNQTSMYLCASSSSGEGRYEQYFGPGTRLTVT.

This chain links TRBV19 with TRBJ2-1; 13 positions agree with TRBD2. There are 17 residues in the CDR3. The germline V gene has CDR1 LNHDA and CDR2 SQIVND (reference sequence). V was clipped by 5 bases and J by 5 bases; unmatched bases: 9. The CDR3 reads CASSGRTSGSMNNEQFF. The CDR3 nucleotides read TGTGCCAGTAGTGGAAGGACTAGCGGGAGTATGAACAATGAGCAGTTCTTC.

V is TRBV11-2 and J is TRBJ1-3, with a weak D call TRBD1 (5 bases). Germline V gene data show CDR1 as SGHAT and CDR2 as FQNNGV. V was cut by 3 bases and J by 0 bases, with 9 bases left in between. The CDR3 runs 15 residues. The chain's CDR3 is CASSLQGHSGNTIYF. CDR3 nucleotide sequence: TGTGCCAGCAGCTTGCAGGGCCACTCTGGAAACACCATATATTTT.

V usage is TRBV29-1 and J usage is TRBJ2-7, with TRBD2 matching over 11 bases. V lost 7 bases to trimming and J lost 5 bases; unmatched junction nucleotides: 4. The CDR3 loop spans 12 amino acids. Germline assignment: CDR1 SQVTM and CDR2 ANQGSEA. The CDR3, as DNA: TGCAGCGGTCTAGCGGGAGGACACGAGCAGTACTTC. Translation: CSGLAGGHEQYF.

The genes are TRBV5-1 and TRBJ2-5; no definite D call. The V and J ends lost 1 base and 5 bases respectively, with 15 bases between them. The CDR3 consists of 15 residues. From germline, CDR1 is SGHRS and CDR2 YFSETQ. The DNA of the CDR3 is TGCGCCAGCAGCTTGTATGGGGAAGATGGGGAGACCCAGTACTTC. Protein sequence: CASSLYGEDGETQYF.

At least ten counts were recorded for this clone. The chain links TRBV5-1 to TRBJ1-2, with 8 bases identical to TRBD1. Losses at the gene ends were 5 bases for V and 7 bases for J; bases not matched to a gene: 16. The CDR3 is made up of 16 amino acids. Germline V gene sequence: CDR1 SGHRS, CDR2 YFSETQ. CDR3 coding DNA: TGCGCCAGCAGGATTGGTTGGGGACAGGTCTTTGGTGGCTACACCTTC. Protein product: CASRIGWGQVFGGYTF.

The V gene is TRBV7-9, the J gene TRBJ2-1, with TRBD1 matching 7 bases. V lost 1 base, J lost 7 bases, and 16 bases stayed unmatched. CDR3 length equals 18 residues. From germline, CDR1 is SEHNR and CDR2 FQNEAQ (reference sequence). CDR3 loop: CASSLVRSRLAQGNEQFF. DNA for the CDR3: TGTGCCAGCAGCTTAGTACGATCCAGGCTGGCACAGGGGAATGAGCAGTTCTTC.

The chain employs TRBV19 and TRBJ1-2; D is perhaps TRBD1 (5 bases). With 6 bases removed from V and 7 bases from J, the gap between germline ends came to 18 bases. The CDR3 runs to 14 residues. CDR1 LNHDA and CDR2 SQIVND come from the germline V gene (reference sequence). The CDR3 DNA reads TGTGCCAGTAGCCATCTGGGGGATTCCGTTGGCTACACCTTC. Its protein product is CASSHLGDSVGYTF.

The chain combines TRBV6-5 with TRBJ2-6, with D unresolved. Trimming shortened V by 4 bases and J by 3 bases, and 10 bases separated the two germline ends. The CDR3 extends over 15 amino acids. The V gene's germline CDR1 is MNHEY and CDR2 SVGAGI. CDR3 in DNA: TGTGCCAGCAGTTCCCCCGCCGGTGGGGCCAACGTCCTGACTTTC. This translates into CASSSPAGGANVLTF.

This clone was counted at least ten times. This chain connects TRBV7-2 to TRBJ2-7; TRBD2 agrees at 7 bases. CDR3 length: 13 amino acids. Trimming took 3 bases from V and 7 from J; bases not matched to a gene: 6. In germline, CDR1 is SGHTA, CDR2 FQGNSA. CDR3 sequence (DNA): TGTGCCAGCAGCTTCTCCGTCGGGGGGGAGCAGTACTTC. Protein product: CASSFSVGGEQYF.

This clone was counted only a few times. This CDR3 is also generated by other DNA sequences in the sample. The chain joins TRBV28 to TRBJ2-4, with 7 bases aligning to TRBD1. Germline loops: CDR1 MDHEN, CDR2 SYDVKM. CDR3 length: 13 residues. V dropped 6 bases and J dropped 1; count of bases not matched to a gene: 0. CDR3 DNA sequence: TGTGCCAGCAGGGGACAGGCCAAAAACATTCAGTACTTC. This sequence encodes CASRGQAKNIQYF. The variable domain in full, with the rest retrieved from reference TRBV28 and TRBJ2-4, is DVKVTQSSRYLVKRTGEKVFLECVQDMDHENMFWYRQDPGLGLRLIYFSYDVKMKEKGDIPEGYSVSREKKERFSLILESASTNQTSMYLCASRGQAKNIQYFGAGTRLSVL.

Worth noting for this clone: This clone may be a read error of a much larger clone one base away. Other DNA sequences in this sample translate to the same CDR3. The chain combines TRBV5-1 with TRBJ2-1; no firm D call. CDR1 SGHRS and CDR2 YFSETQ come from the germline V gene. With 0 bases removed from V and 7 bases from J, the gap between germline ends came to 2 bases. This CDR3 region has 11 residues. In nucleotides, the CDR3 is TGCGCCAGCAGCTTGGCAAATGAGCAGTTCTTC. It encodes CASSLANEQFF.